A single sample is the source of the 28 T cell receptor beta chains below, sequenced in a study of T-cell reconstitution after alpha-beta-depleted transplantation in children. Preparation of the TCRbeta library was carried out with unique molecular identifiers. TCRdb processed the PCR reads anew with MiXCR; each CDR3 protein has one entry. The sample includes about 250,000 distinct CDR3 sequences, 20% to 30% seen only once; the top ten take about 5%. Sequenced material: PBMCs, mostly from graft donor cells, taken 360 days after TCRalphabeta/CD19-depleted stem cell transplant. The receptors derive from a female patient aged 2-9 years who had a stem cell transplant for congenital amegakaryocytic thrombocytopenia, so the T cells may come from the graft donor.

At least ten counts were recorded for this clonotype. This chain uses TRBV29-1 with TRBJ2-1; 12 bases match TRBD2. Germline V CDR1 and CDR2: SQVTM, ANQGSEA. The V gene end was trimmed by 4 bases and the J gene end by 8 bases; junction bases not matched to a gene: 9. The CDR3 covers 15 residues. The CDR3 DNA sequence: TGCAGCGTTGGCCTTCTAGCGGGAGGGCAGGATGAGCAGTTCTTC. Translating it yields CSVGLLAGGQDEQFF.

This clonotype was observed a handful of times. The chain combines TRBV20-1 with TRBJ1-5; TRBD1 is a possible D gene (5 bases). The CDR3 is made up of 13 amino acids. Trimming took off 3 bases at V and 9 bases at J, with 15 bases between the two ends. The germline gives CDR1 DFQATT, CDR2 SNEGSKA (reference sequence). The CDR3 loop is CSARRTSMSPQHF. The CDR3 bases are TGCAGTGCTAGGCGGACATCGATGTCGCCCCAGCATTTT.

A few counts support this clonotype. The genes are TRBV4-3 and TRBJ2-5; maybe TRBD2 (5 bases). The germline V gene has CDR1 LGHNA and CDR2 YSLEER. This CDR3 contains 12 residues. Trimming took off 8 bases at V and 7 bases at J, with 14 bases between the two ends. CDR3 in amino acids: CASSQYRGTQYF. The CDR3 nucleotides read TGCGCCAGCTCCCAGTATCGGGGGACCCAGTACTTC.

This clonotype was observed many times. The rearrangement joins TRBV4-1 to TRBJ2-4; D unclear. This CDR3 is 16 amino acids long. Trimming cost V 5 bases and J 1 base, with 15 bases left between them. Germline V gene sequence: CDR1 MGHRA, CDR2 YSYEKL. CDR3 bases: TGCGCCAGCAGCACTCCCCGGGTTGATGCCAAAAACATTCAGTACTTC. Protein: CASSTPRVDAKNIQYF.

The gene calls are TRBV7-2 and TRBJ1-2; 7 bases line up with TRBD1. V was pared by 5 bases and J by 3 bases, with 9 bases of the junction left unmatched. The CDR3 is made up of 15 amino acids. Germline V gives CDR1 SGHTA, CDR2 FQGNSA. Here the CDR3 reads CASSTSTDRYYGYTF. The DNA for the CDR3 is TGTGCCAGCAGCACCAGTACGGACAGGTACTATGGCTACACCTTC.

This rearrangement joins TRBV7-6 to TRBJ2-1; D is perhaps TRBD1 (6 bases). The CDR3 covers 16 residues. V shed 1 base and J shed 2 bases, with 12 bases lying between them. The germline V gene encodes CDR1 SGHVS and CDR2 FNYEAQ. CDR3 sequence: CASSLGIRGPYNEQFF. CDR3 nucleotide sequence: TGTGCCAGCAGCTTAGGGATCAGGGGCCCCTACAATGAGCAGTTCTTC. Using reference TRBV7-6 and TRBJ2-1 for the parts outside the CDR3, the full variable domain is GAGVSQSPRYKVTKRGQDVALRCDPISGHVSLYWYRQALGQGPEFLTYFNYEAQQDKSGLPNDRFSAERPEGSISTLTIQRTEQRDSAMYRCASSLGIRGPYNEQFFGPGTRLTVL.

J is TRBJ1-6 and V is TRBV24-1; no reliable D call. The CDR3 sequence is 16 residues long. With 1 base removed from V and 3 bases from J, the gap between germline ends came to 9 bases. The germline V gene has CDR1 KGHDR and CDR2 SFDVKD. CDR3 nucleotide sequence: TGTGCCACCAGTGATTTTCGGCAAAACTATAATTCACCCCTCCACTTT. This gives the protein CATSDFRQNYNSPLHF.

V and J are TRBV20-1 and TRBJ2-3; D may be TRBD1 (5 bases). Trimming cost V 3 bases and J 2 bases, with 9 bases left between them. The CDR3 sequence is 13 residues long. CDR1 is DFQATT and CDR2 is SNEGSKA in the germline V gene (reference sequence). In nucleotides, the CDR3 is TGCAGTGCTAGTGGACACCTCACAGATACGCAGTATTTT. Amino acids: CSASGHLTDTQYF.

The gene calls are TRBV4-1 and TRBJ1-4; D is possibly TRBD1 (5 bases). V was cut by 1 base and J by 5 bases, with 14 bases left in between. The V gene's germline CDR1 is MGHRA and CDR2 YSYEKL. CDR3 length equals 16 residues. The CDR3 coding sequence is TGCGCCAGCAGCCAAGGATCAGGGCGTCTGAATGAAAAACTGTTTTTT. Its protein product is CASSQGSGRLNEKLFF.

This clonotype has ten or more counts. V gene TRBV6-1 combines with J gene TRBJ2-7; D unclear. V was pared by 5 bases and J by 2 bases, with 4 bases between. From germline, CDR1 is MNHNS and CDR2 SASEGT. The length of the CDR3 is 11 residues. CDR3 amino acids: CASSYTYEQYF. In DNA, the CDR3 is TGTGCCAGCAGTTATACCTACGAGCAGTACTTC.

The sample holds a few counts of this clonotype. This chain joins TRBV4-1 and TRBJ1-4, with a weak D call TRBD1 (5 bases). Trimming left V 1 base short and J 7 bases short, with 19 bases between. Per germline, CDR1 MGHRA and CDR2 YSYEKL. This CDR3 region has 17 residues. The CDR3 loop is CASSQGPGRPRSEKLFF. The CDR3 nucleotides are TGCGCCAGCAGCCAAGGCCCGGGACGCCCGAGGAGTGAAAAACTGTTTTTT.

This clonotype came up a few times. CDR3 protein: CASSSLAGEEEQYF. In DNA form, the CDR3 reads TGTGCCAGCAGCTCCCTAGCGGGAGAAGAAGAGCAGTACTTC. The chain combines TRBV3-1 with TRBJ2-7, with TRBD2 matching over 10 bases. Trimming took 5 bases from V and 7 from J; bases not matched to a gene: 8. The CDR3 loop spans 14 amino acids. Per germline, CDR1 LGHDT and CDR2 YNNKEL (reference sequence).

V and J are TRBV28 and TRBJ2-7; 7 positions agree with TRBD1. With 6 bases clipped from V and 2 bases from J, the junction kept 10 bases outside the gene matches. The CDR3 runs 15 residues. Germline CDR1 MDHEN, CDR2 SYDVKM. In DNA form, the CDR3 reads TGTGCCAGCAGCAAAACCGGGACAGTCGCCTACGAGCAGTACTTC. Translating gives CASSKTGTVAYEQYF.

The gene calls are TRBV20-1 and TRBJ2-5, with 11 bases that match TRBD2. V trimming: 6 bases; J trimming: 1 base; junction bases outside the gene matches: 7. The CDR3 has 15 residues. From germline, CDR1 is DFQATT and CDR2 SNEGSKA (reference sequence). This chain's CDR3 is CSADGLAGIQETQYF. CDR3 sequence (DNA): TGCAGTGCAGATGGACTAGCGGGTATCCAAGAGACCCAGTACTTC.

This clonotype came up a few times. The CDR3 loop reads CASSLATGQGDYEQYF. The CDR3 DNA sequence: TGCGCCAGCAGCTTGGCGACGGGACAGGGGGACTACGAGCAGTACTTC. The chain has TRBV5-1 and TRBJ2-7, with 11 bases fitting TRBD1. The V and J ends lost 0 bases and 3 bases, in that order; junction bases with no gene match: 5. CDR3 size: 16 residues. Germline assignment: CDR1 SGHRS and CDR2 YFSETQ.

A few counts support this clonotype. The chain carries TRBV10-3 and TRBJ1-3; D not resolved. The CDR3 is 14 amino acids. In germline, CDR1 is ENHRY, CDR2 SYGVKD. Trimming stripped 7 bases from V and 0 bases from J, with 10 bases between. CDR3 residues: CAINTKDSGNTIYF. In nucleotides, the CDR3 is TGTGCCATCAATACCAAGGACTCTGGAAACACCATATATTTT.

This rearrangement joins TRBV2 to TRBJ2-1, with D tentatively TRBD1 or TRBD2 (6 bases each). Germline lookup yields CDR1 SNHLY and CDR2 FYNNEI. With 6 bases removed from V and 8 bases from J, the gap between germline ends came to 17 bases. The length of the CDR3 is 14 residues. CDR3 nucleotide sequence: TGTGCCAGCAGACCGGTCGGGGGCGGACATGAGCAGTTCTTC. Protein: CASRPVGGGHEQFF.

J is TRBJ1-2 and V is TRBV12-5; D might be TRBD1 (5 bases). Trimming removed 5 bases at V and 2 bases at J, with 21 bases between. The CDR3 is made up of 17 amino acids. CDR1 is LGHNT, CDR2 FRNRAP, per germline. In DNA form, the CDR3 reads TGTGCTAGTGGTAGTACATACGGGACCTCTAAAAACTATGGCTACACCTTC. As protein: CASGSTYGTSKNYGYTF.

This clonotype was seen a few times. This chain joins TRBV28 and TRBJ2-7; possibly TRBD1 for D (5 bases). The V end was cut by 2 bases, the J end by 3 bases, with 14 bases between. The germline V gene encodes CDR1 MDHEN and CDR2 SYDVKM. The CDR3 is 15 amino acids. This CDR3 is CASSLGPPDSYEQYF. The CDR3 nucleotides read TGTGCCAGCAGTTTAGGCCCACCCGACAGCTACGAGCAGTACTTC.

CDR3 DNA sequence: TGTGCCAGCAGCCTCCGACTAGGGGTGAACACCGGGGAGCTGTTTTTT. It yields the protein CASSLRLGVNTGELFF. This chain joins TRBV7-2 and TRBJ2-2, with D possibly matching TRBD2 (6 bases). Germline V gives CDR1 SGHTA, CDR2 FQGNSA. With 5 bases removed from V and 1 base from J, the gap between germline ends came to 14 bases. The CDR3 sequence is 16 residues long.

The chain joins TRBV30 to TRBJ2-2; TRBD2 is a possible D gene (5 bases). The germline CDR1 and CDR2 sequences are GTSNPN and SVGIG (reference sequence). The ends were cut back, 3 bases at V and 4 bases at J, with 12 bases in the middle. This CDR3 comprises 14 residues. The CDR3 DNA is TGTGCCTGGAGCGCAACCCGGGGCACCGGGGAGCTGTTTTTT. This codes for CAWSATRGTGELFF.

The rearrangement links TRBV12-3 or TRBV12-4 to TRBJ2-7; the D is unclear. The CDR3 loop spans 15 amino acids. Trimming stripped 1 base from V and 5 bases from J, with 15 bases between. The CDR3 DNA follows: TGTGCCAGCAGTTTAGGCGATCGGCGTTTCCACGAGCAGTACTTC. It translates to CASSLGDRRFHEQYF.

As for this clonotype: A junction boundary mismatches the germline segment, possibly from a read error. The chain uses TRBV16 and TRBJ1-5; 10 positions match TRBD1. The CDR3 is 17 residues long. Germline CDR1 and CDR2: KGHSY and FQNENV. The CDR3 region has the DNA TGTGCCAGCAGCCAGGATGACAGGGGGCCGGGCAATCAGCCCCACCATTTT. Its protein is CASSQDDRGPGNQPHHF.

The V gene is TRBV5-6, the J gene TRBJ2-7, with no clear D. Germline CDR1 SGHDT, CDR2 YYEEEE. The V and J ends lost 2 bases and 2 bases respectively, with 8 bases between them. This CDR3 has 13 amino acids. CDR3 sequence (DNA): TGTGCCAGCAGCTTTAAGTGGGCCTACGAGCAGTACTTC. Protein sequence: CASSFKWAYEQYF.

This clonotype was seen at least ten times. The gene calls are TRBV11-1 and TRBJ2-7; 7 nucleotides align to TRBD1. The CDR3 loop spans 14 amino acids. The J segment lost 2 bases and the V segment lost 4 bases, leaving 5 bases of the junction unmatched. Germline V gives CDR1 SGHAT, CDR2 FQDESV (reference sequence). The chain's CDR3 is CASSWLTGTYEQYF. CDR3 coding DNA: TGTGCCAGCAGCTGGCTGACAGGGACCTACGAGCAGTACTTC.

The rearrangement joins TRBV24-1 to TRBJ2-1; D not certain. The germline gives CDR1 KGHDR, CDR2 SFDVKD. Trimming took off 6 bases at V and 2 bases at J, with 7 bases between the two ends. The CDR3 extends over 13 amino acids. CDR3 DNA: TGTGCCACCAGTCGGCGGACCTACAATGAGCAGTTCTTC. Protein sequence: CATSRRTYNEQFF.

The CDR3 nucleotides read TGCGCCAGCAGCCAACTGCCTAGCGGCAAAGAGACCCAGTACTTC. It is translated as CASSQLPSGKETQYF. J is TRBJ2-5 and V is TRBV4-1, with 7 bases identical to TRBD2. The CDR3 contains 15 residues. In germline, CDR1 is MGHRA, CDR2 YSYEKL. Trimming at V came to 2 bases and at J to 3 bases, leaving 6 bases not matched to a gene.

DNA for the CDR3: TGCAGCCTTCAGGGACTAGCGGGAGTCGAGCAGTACTTC. This codes for CSLQGLAGVEQYF. The rearrangement joins TRBV20-1 to TRBJ2-7; 14 nucleotides agree with TRBD2. The V gene's germline CDR1 is DFQATT and CDR2 SNEGSKA (reference sequence). CDR3 size: 13 residues.